Presented here are 20 T cell receptor beta chains from one specimen sequenced in a study of identical twins. TCRdb independently ran MiXCR on the 5' RACE reads; one entry per CDR3 protein. Of 1.5 million or so distinct CDR3 sequences in the sample, around 29% were seen once. Input material: cord blood. The receptors originated from a newborn girl in good health.

This clonotype was observed a single time. The V gene is TRBV20-1, the J gene TRBJ2-2, with D hard to call. CDR3 size: 13 residues. Per germline, CDR1 DFQATT and CDR2 SNEGSKA (reference sequence). Trimming shortened V by 3 bases and J by 4 bases, and 9 bases separated the two germline ends. The CDR3 sequence: CSAREFATGELFF. CDR3 DNA: TGCAGTGCTAGGGAGTTTGCCACCGGGGAGCTGTTTTTT.

The chain is built from TRBV9 and TRBJ2-1; possible D gene TRBD1, 5 bases. This CDR3 contains 13 residues. The V and J ends lost 4 bases and 7 bases respectively, with 12 bases between them. The germline CDR1 and CDR2 sequences are SGDLS and YYNGEE. In DNA form, the CDR3 reads TGTGCCAGCAGCATAGGGGCCGGGAATGAGCAGTTCTTC. It specifies CASSIGAGNEQFF.

The chain carries TRBV27 and TRBJ1-1; TRBD1 is a possible D gene (6 bases). Per the germline V gene, CDR1 is MNHEY and CDR2 is SMNVEV (reference sequence). The germline V and J ends were trimmed by 2 bases and 5 bases, with 12 bases remaining between them. This CDR3 comprises 14 residues. CDR3 sequence reads: CASSLQQGGTEAFF. The DNA of the CDR3 is TGTGCCAGCAGTTTACAACAGGGAGGGACTGAAGCTTTCTTT.

There are a few counts of this clonotype. This sequence joins TRBV2 and TRBJ1-1, with D possibly TRBD1 on 6 matching bases. The V and J ends lost 3 bases and 0 bases respectively, with 11 bases between them. CDR3 length equals 15 residues. Germline V gene data show CDR1 as SNHLY and CDR2 as FYNNEI. The CDR3 bases are TGTGCCAGCAGTGACAGGGGTCACTTGAACACTGAAGCTTTCTTT. Protein: CASSDRGHLNTEAFF. The full variable domain, with the rest looked up from reference TRBV2 and TRBJ1-1, is EPEVTQTPSHQVTQMGQEVILRCVPISNHLYFYWYRQILGQKVEFLVSFYNNEISEKSEIFDDQFSVERPDGSNFTLKIRSTKLEDSAMYFCASSDRGHLNTEAFFGQGTRLTVV.

There are a few counts of this clonotype. The rearrangement links TRBV7-8 to TRBJ2-1; 10 nucleotides align to TRBD2. J gave up 9 bases and V 1 base, and 6 bases lay outside the gene matches. The CDR3 runs to 15 residues. Per germline, CDR1 SGHVS and CDR2 FQNEAQ. In DNA form, the CDR3 reads TGTGCCAGCAGCTTAGAAGCGGGAGGGCCCACTGAGCAGTTCTTC. This translates into CASSLEAGGPTEQFF. Filled out from reference TRBV7-8 and TRBJ2-1, the complete variable domain reads GAGVSQSPRYKVAKRGQDVALRCDPISGHVSLFWYQQALGQGPEFLTYFQNEAQLDKSGLPSDRFFAERPEGSVSTLKIQRTQQEDSAVYLCASSLEAGGPTEQFFGPGTRLTVL.

This chain uses TRBV12-3 or TRBV12-4 with TRBJ2-7; 7 positions agree with TRBD2. The CDR3 has 17 residues. The junction had 11 bases not matched to a gene; V was cut back by 3 bases and J by 0 bases. CDR3 nucleotides: TGTGCCAGCAGTTTTAAGCGACTAGCCAGGAGCTCCTACGAGCAGTACTTC. Its protein is CASSFKRLARSSYEQYF.

The genes are TRBV29-1 and TRBJ1-1; no clear D. The CDR3 covers 13 residues. V was shortened by 2 bases and J by 4 bases, with 11 bases between the two germline ends. Per the germline V gene, CDR1 is SQVTM and CDR2 is ANQGSEA. CDR3 sequence reads: CSVEYGVGTEAFF. The CDR3 region has the DNA TGCAGCGTTGAATACGGGGTAGGCACTGAAGCTTTCTTT.

The V call is TRBV12-5, the J call TRBJ2-7; the match to TRBD1 covers 10 bases. Germline V CDR1 and CDR2: LGHNT, FRNRAP. The CDR3 extends over 16 amino acids. The junction had 13 bases not matched to a gene; V was cut back by 4 bases and J by 7 bases. The CDR3 is CASGSQDRGLYNEQYF. CDR3 DNA: TGTGCTAGTGGTTCGCAAGACAGGGGGCTTTACAATGAGCAGTACTTC.

The chain links TRBV4-2 to TRBJ2-5; 8 positions match TRBD1. V shed 1 base and J 2 bases; nucleotides not matched to a gene: 6. Germline V gene lookup returns CDR1 LGHNA and CDR2 YNFKEQ. This CDR3 has 16 residues. The CDR3 loop is CASSQVPYRGQETQYF. The CDR3 bases are TGTGCCAGCAGCCAAGTCCCCTACAGGGGGCAAGAGACCCAGTACTTC.

V and J are TRBV4-1 and TRBJ2-7, with D possibly being TRBD2 (5 bases). V dropped 5 bases and J dropped 7 bases, with 24 bases sitting between them. Germline-derived CDR1 and CDR2 are MGHRA and YSYEKL. The CDR3 is 16 residues long. This chain's CDR3 is CASSGSQAVSYNEQYF. The CDR3 nucleotides read TGCGCCAGCAGCGGCAGTCAAGCGGTCTCCTACAATGAGCAGTACTTC.

The rearrangement links TRBV5-1 to TRBJ2-2, with D unresolved. This CDR3 has 15 residues. Per the germline V gene, CDR1 is SGHRS and CDR2 is YFSETQ. With 0 bases removed from V and 4 bases from J, the gap between germline ends came to 10 bases. CDR3 protein: CASSLVTSPTGELFF. The CDR3 DNA is TGCGCCAGCAGCTTGGTAACCTCTCCCACCGGGGAGCTGTTTTTT.

V gene TRBV20-1 combines with J gene TRBJ1-2, with D maybe TRBD1 (5 bases). The CDR3 totals 16 residues. Germline CDR1 DFQATT, CDR2 SNEGSKA (reference sequence). V lost 3 bases, J lost 0 bases, and 17 bases lay in between. CDR3 residues: CSARAGIGTANYGYTF. DNA of the CDR3: TGCAGTGCTAGGGCAGGGATTGGTACGGCTAACTATGGCTACACCTTC.

V usage is TRBV20-1 and J usage is TRBJ1-6; D possibly corresponds to TRBD1 (5 bases). Germline V gives CDR1 DFQATT, CDR2 SNEGSKA (reference sequence). V was trimmed by 3 bases and J by 6 bases, leaving 9 bases between them. CDR3 length: 13 amino acids. The CDR3 protein is CSASPGPNSPLHF. The CDR3 DNA sequence: TGCAGTGCTAGCCCGGGGCCTAATTCACCCCTCCACTTT.

This clonotype was seen only a few times. The chain joins TRBV4-1 to TRBJ2-3; 11 nucleotides match TRBD2. The CDR3 consists of 16 residues. Germline values: CDR1 MGHRA, CDR2 YSYEKL. V shed 6 bases and J 0 bases; nucleotides not matched to a gene: 5. CDR3 region: CASSQLAGVSTDTQYF. The CDR3 nucleotides read TGCGCCAGCAGTCAACTAGCGGGGGTGAGCACAGATACGCAGTATTTT.

Remarks on this clonotype: A junction end diverges from the germline sequence, so it may reflect a read error. V is TRBV28 and J is TRBJ1-2; tentative D call: TRBD1 (6 bases). Looked up from germline, CDR1 is MDHEN and CDR2 is SYDVKM. The CDR3 is made up of 15 amino acids. CDR3 nucleotide sequence: TGTGCCAGCAGCTCTCCACAGGGACCTAATTATGGCTACACCTTC. It encodes CASSSPQGPNYGYTF.

This chain connects TRBV10-3 to TRBJ2-5, with a weak D call TRBD1 (6 bases). V was cut by 5 bases and J by 4 bases, with 11 bases left in between. The V gene's germline CDR1 is ENHRY and CDR2 SYGVKD. The CDR3 spans 13 residues. The chain's CDR3 is CAISYRARETQYF. The CDR3 bases are TGTGCCATCAGTTACAGGGCGAGAGAGACCCAGTACTTC.

The chain couples TRBV28 to TRBJ1-5; D remains ambiguous. The CDR3 totals 16 residues. Germline lookup yields CDR1 MDHEN and CDR2 SYDVKM. The V end was cut by 4 bases, the J end by 0 bases, with 13 bases between. The DNA for the CDR3 is TGTGCCAGCAGTTCCCTTCGTGAGGGTAGCAATCAGCCCCAGCATTTT. This translates into CASSSLREGSNQPQHF.

The V and J genes are TRBV5-1 and TRBJ2-1, with 8 nucleotides matching TRBD2. Matching the DNA end better, TRBJ2-7 makes the J call doubtful. The CDR3 length is 15 residues. Germline V gives CDR1 SGHRS, CDR2 YFSETQ. CDR3 nucleotides: TGCGCCAGCAGCTTGGAATCTAGCGGGTACAATGAGCAGTACTTC. It translates to CASSLESSGYNEQYF.

The chain couples TRBV19 to TRBJ2-5, with TRBD2 as a possible D gene (5 bases). The V and J ends lost 1 base and 11 bases respectively, with 26 bases between them. The CDR3 spans 17 residues. Germline assignment: CDR1 LNHDA and CDR2 SQIVND (reference sequence). The DNA of the CDR3 is TGTGCCAGTAGTATAGTGGGCAGGCGAAAGACGGGGAATGAGCAGTACTTC. Translating it yields CASSIVGRRKTGNEQYF.

The chain employs TRBV20-1 and TRBJ2-7, with TRBD2 matching 11 bases. The CDR3 sequence is 16 residues long. In germline, CDR1 is DFQATT, CDR2 SNEGSKA (reference sequence). Trimming at V came to 3 bases and at J to 2 bases, leaving 9 bases not matched to a gene. This chain's CDR3 is CSASGHGTSGTYEQYF. The CDR3 DNA reads as TGCAGTGCTAGCGGTCATGGGACTAGCGGAACCTACGAGCAGTACTTC.